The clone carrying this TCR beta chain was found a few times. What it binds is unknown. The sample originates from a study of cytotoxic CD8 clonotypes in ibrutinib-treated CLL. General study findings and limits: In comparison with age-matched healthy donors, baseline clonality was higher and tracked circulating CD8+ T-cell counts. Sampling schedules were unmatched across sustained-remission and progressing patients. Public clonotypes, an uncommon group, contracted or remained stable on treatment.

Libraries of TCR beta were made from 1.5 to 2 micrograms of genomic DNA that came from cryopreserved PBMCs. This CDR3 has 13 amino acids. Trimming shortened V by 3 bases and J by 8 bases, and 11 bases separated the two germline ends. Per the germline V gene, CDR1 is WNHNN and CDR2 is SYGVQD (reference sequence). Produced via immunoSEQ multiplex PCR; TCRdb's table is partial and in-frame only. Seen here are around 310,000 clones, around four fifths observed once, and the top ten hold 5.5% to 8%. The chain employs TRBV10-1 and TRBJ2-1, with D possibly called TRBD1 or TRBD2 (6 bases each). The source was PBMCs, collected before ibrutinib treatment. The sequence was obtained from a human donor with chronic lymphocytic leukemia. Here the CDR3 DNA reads TGCGCCAGCAGTGAAGGGGGGTCGGATGAGCAGTTCTTC. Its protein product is CASSEGGSDEQFF.